These 29 T cell receptor beta chains share one sample of origin, sequenced in a study of blood T cells in healthy people across ages (dated by TCRdb to between 2014 and 2016). The library came from 5' RACE. Sequencing was performed on an Illumina HiSeq 2500. A second roughly 7 to 11 cycle PCR used a sample-barcoded 5' primer and a J-beta primer mix. TCRdb handled the public reads itself, with Q25 trimming in fastp and clone calling in MiXCR, and kept productive beta chains. Entries that share a CDR3 protein sequence are merged under the most common genes and DNA. The sample has around 940,000 distinct CDR3 sequences on record, just over 50% of them singletons. Clones ranked in the top ten supply 20% to 25% of the sample. Material: blood. These receptor sequences come from an older woman in good health.

The chain is built from TRBV29-1 and TRBJ1-2; unclear D gene. CDR3 length equals 12 residues. V was clipped by 6 bases and J by 7 bases, with 15 bases between them. In germline, CDR1 is SQVTM, CDR2 ANQGSEA. The CDR3 here is CSVSSSIPGYTF. CDR3 nucleotides: TGCAGCGTCTCCAGTTCCATCCCTGGCTACACCTTC.

For this clonotype: Given a much more abundant clone one base away, this may be a read error. J is TRBJ2-4 and V is TRBV5-6, with D hard to call. This CDR3 spans 15 amino acids. Germline V lookup: CDR1 SGHDT, CDR2 YYEEEE. Trimming removed 2 bases at V and 4 bases at J, with 13 bases between. The CDR3 region has the DNA TGTGCCAGCAGCTTAAGAGCCAGAACTAAAAACATTCAGTACTTC. Its translation is CASSLRARTKNIQYF.

This clonotype was seen a few times. V usage is TRBV7-9 and J usage is TRBJ2-3; perhaps TRBD1 as D (6 bases). Germline CDR1 reads SEHNR; CDR2 reads FQNEAQ (reference sequence). CDR3 length: 14 residues. V was cut by 4 bases and J by 3 bases, with 11 bases left in between. CDR3 bases: TGTGCCAGCAGCTCACAGGGAAGGACAGATACGCAGTATTTT. It is translated as CASSSQGRTDTQYF.

The chain uses TRBV7-9 and TRBJ2-1; 9 bases match TRBD2. The CDR3 runs to 17 residues. The germline V gene has CDR1 SEHNR and CDR2 FQNEAQ (reference sequence). V trimming: 1 base; J trimming: 3 bases; junction bases outside the gene matches: 7. The CDR3 nucleotides read TGTGCCAGCAGCTTAGGAGTGCGGGAGGGCCTCTACAATGAGCAGTTCTTC. It encodes CASSLGVREGLYNEQFF.

Of note for this clonotype: A junction end diverges from the germline sequence, so it may reflect a read error. The chain has TRBV7-9 and TRBJ2-3, with D tentatively TRBD1 (5 bases). This CDR3 has 13 residues. Germline lookup yields CDR1 SEHNR and CDR2 FQNEAQ (reference sequence). The CDR3 sequence: CASSATVTDTLYF. Written as DNA, the CDR3 is TGTGCCAGCAGCGCGACAGTCACAGATACGCTGTATTTT. Variable domain in full (rest from reference TRBV7-9 and TRBJ2-3): DTGVSQNPRHKITKRGQNVTFRCDPISEHNRLYWYRQTLGQGPEFLTYFQNEAQLEKSRLLSDRFSAERPKGSFSTLEIQRTEQGDSAMYLCASSATVTDTLYFGPGTRLTVL.

CDR3 sequence (DNA): TGCGCCAGCAGATACAGGGGGCTGGCAGATACGCAGTATTTT. Amino acids: CASRYRGLADTQYF. The chain carries TRBV5-1 and TRBJ2-3; 9 bases fit TRBD1. CDR1 and CDR2 (germline): SGHRS, YFSETQ. V shed 5 bases, J shed 4 bases, and the junction held 5 bases outside the gene matches. The CDR3 has 14 residues.

The chain uses TRBV28 and TRBJ2-2; D is possibly TRBD1 (5 bases). The CDR3 loop spans 16 amino acids. CDR1 and CDR2 (germline): MDHEN, SYDVKM. V lost 1 base, J lost 1 base, and 10 bases lay in between. The CDR3 DNA is TGTGCCAGCAGTTTATCGCGGACACGGAACACCGGGGAGCTGTTTTTT. Its translation: CASSLSRTRNTGELFF.

V and J are TRBV12-3 or TRBV12-4 and TRBJ2-3, with D unresolved. The CDR3 has 14 residues. Between the trimmed V and J ends, which lost 5 bases and 2 bases, there was a span of 11 bases. The CDR3 bases are TGTGCCAGCAGTGAACGCATGTACACAGATACGCAGTATTTT. It specifies CASSERMYTDTQYF.

This clonotype was counted only a few times. V gene TRBV4-1 combines with J gene TRBJ2-4; D is unclear. V lost 1 base and J 0 bases, leaving 16 bases between the germline ends. The CDR3 totals 18 residues. Germline V CDR1 and CDR2: MGHRA, YSYEKL. Here the CDR3 DNA reads TGCGCCAGCAGCCAAGGTCCTGTCTTCGGCTTAGCCAAAAACATTCAGTACTTC. Amino acids: CASSQGPVFGLAKNIQYF.

The chain links TRBV18 to TRBJ2-5; D might be TRBD1 (6 bases). The CDR3 contains 17 residues. Per germline, CDR1 KGHSH and CDR2 LQKENI. The V end lost 0 bases, the J end lost 3 bases, and 17 bases lay between the germline ends. The CDR3 nucleotides are TGTGCCAGCTCACCACCGGCCTACAGGGTGGGGGAAGAGACCCAGTACTTC. Encoded protein: CASSPPAYRVGEETQYF.

This clonotype was counted between two and nine times. The rearrangement uses TRBV6-5 and TRBJ1-1; TRBD1 agrees at 7 bases. CDR3 size: 14 residues. The germline gives CDR1 MNHEY, CDR2 SVGAGI. The V and J ends lost 2 bases and 4 bases, in that order; junction bases with no gene match: 4. CDR3 in amino acids: CASSYDRVRTEAFF. The CDR3 DNA is TGTGCCAGCAGTTACGACAGGGTACGCACTGAAGCTTTCTTT.

The chain is built from TRBV12-3 or TRBV12-4 and TRBJ1-2; D unresolved. V lost 0 bases and J 6 bases, leaving 8 bases between the germline ends. The CDR3 consists of 13 residues. As DNA, the CDR3 is TGTGCCAGCAGTTTAGCAGGGCTGGATGGCTACACCTTC. Encoded protein: CASSLAGLDGYTF.

This clonotype was counted only a few times. The rearrangement uses TRBV4-3 and TRBJ2-1, with D perhaps matching TRBD2 (6 bases). V dropped 8 bases and J dropped 6 bases, with 17 bases sitting between them. The CDR3 is made up of 14 amino acids. Germline loops: CDR1 LGHNA, CDR2 YSLEER. The CDR3 region has the DNA TGCGCCAGCGACCGGGGACTCGGGCGCAATGAGCAGTTCTTC. The encoded protein is CASDRGLGRNEQFF.

The V call is TRBV10-3, the J call TRBJ2-7; tentative D call: TRBD2 (5 bases). V was pared by 4 bases and J by 7 bases, with 20 bases between. Germline CDR1 reads ENHRY; CDR2 reads SYGVKD. The CDR3 consists of 15 residues. CDR3 sequence reads: CAISGGENSNNEQYF. DNA of the CDR3: TGTGCCATCAGTGGTGGGGAGAATTCGAACAATGAGCAGTACTTC.

The CDR3 region has the DNA TGCAGTGTGTGGACAGGGACCTACGAGCAGTACTTC. Amino acids: CSVWTGTYEQYF. The gene calls are TRBV20-1 and TRBJ2-7, with 8 positions matching TRBD1. After removal of 7 bases from V and 2 bases from J, the junction contained 4 bases not matched to a gene. The CDR3 runs to 12 residues. Germline CDR1 is DFQATT and CDR2 is SNEGSKA (reference sequence).

The chain links TRBV4-1 to TRBJ2-5, with D maybe TRBD2 (6 bases). V shed 0 bases and J shed 7 bases, with 12 bases lying between them. Germline V lookup: CDR1 MGHRA, CDR2 YSYEKL. The CDR3 consists of 14 residues. The CDR3 coding sequence is TGCGCCAGCAGCCAAGATGGAGGGGACGGGACCCAGTACTTC. This codes for CASSQDGGDGTQYF.

The gene calls are TRBV14 and TRBJ2-7, with 10 bases identical to TRBD2. The CDR3 runs 16 residues. In germline, CDR1 is SGHDN, CDR2 FVKESK. J gave up 2 bases and V 4 bases, and 8 bases lay outside the gene matches. CDR3 coding DNA: TGTGCCAGCAGCCGCCCTAGCGGGAGTCCTCCCTACGAGCAGTACTTC. Translated, it gives CASSRPSGSPPYEQYF.

The V gene is TRBV7-8, the J gene TRBJ2-4, with a tentative D call TRBD2 (5 bases). The CDR3 contains 16 residues. V dropped 5 bases and J dropped 0 bases, with 14 bases sitting between them. Germline V gene data show CDR1 as SGHVS and CDR2 as FQNEAQ. CDR3 nucleotide sequence: TGTGCCAGCAGCCCTCGGAAGGAGGTAGCCAAAAACATTCAGTACTTC. This sequence encodes CASSPRKEVAKNIQYF.

The chain uses TRBV12-3 or TRBV12-4 and TRBJ2-1, with TRBD2 identical over 12 bases. The CDR3 runs 13 residues. J was trimmed by 10 bases and V by 7 bases; bases with no gene match: 5. The CDR3 region is CASTLAGGREQFF. The CDR3 DNA follows: TGTGCCAGCACCCTAGCGGGAGGGCGGGAGCAGTTCTTC.

The chain uses TRBV29-1 and TRBJ2-5; 10 nucleotides align to TRBD2. The V segment lost 6 bases and the J segment 13 bases; nucleotides outside the gene matches: 17. Germline-derived CDR1 and CDR2 are SQVTM and ANQGSEA. CDR3 size: 14 residues. CDR3 in amino acids: CSVKREGLYNERYF. Here the CDR3 DNA reads TGCAGCGTCAAGCGGGAGGGCCTGTACAATGAGCGGTACTTC.

The rearrangement uses TRBV12-3 or TRBV12-4 and TRBJ2-6; 7 positions match TRBD1. This CDR3 comprises 17 residues. Trimming removed 5 bases from V and 0 bases from J; junction bases left unmatched: 7. CDR3 DNA: TGTGCCAGCAGTCAGACAGGGTCACCCTCTGGGGCCAACGTCCTGACTTTC. This translates into CASSQTGSPSGANVLTF.

The rearrangement joins TRBV24-1 to TRBJ2-3; weak D call: TRBD1 (5 bases). Germline lookup yields CDR1 KGHDR and CDR2 SFDVKD. The CDR3 length is 16 residues. The ends were cut back, 3 bases at V and 1 base at J, with 13 bases in the middle. CDR3 protein: CATSDVGERGTDTQYF. CDR3 coding DNA: TGTGCCACCAGTGATGTAGGGGAAAGGGGCACAGATACGCAGTATTTT.

The chain carries TRBV10-2 and TRBJ1-5; 9 bases align to TRBD1. Unmatched junction bases numbered 7, after V lost 6 bases and J lost 4 bases. CDR1 and CDR2 from the germline V gene are WSHSY and SAAADI. The CDR3 contains 15 residues. The CDR3 region has the DNA TGCGCCAGCAGGGAAAACAGGGGGCAGAATCAGCCCCAGCATTTT. This encodes CASRENRGQNQPQHF.

The DNA of the CDR3 is TGTGCCAGCAGTTTACAGGGGGCAACTAATTCACCCCTCCACTTT. Protein sequence: CASSLQGATNSPLHF. V gene TRBV27 combines with J gene TRBJ1-6; TRBD1 matches 8 bases. V dropped 2 bases and J dropped 6; count of bases not matched to a gene: 3. The CDR3 sequence is 15 residues long. Germline V gives CDR1 MNHEY, CDR2 SMNVEV (reference sequence).

The chain carries TRBV10-3 and TRBJ2-7; maybe TRBD1 (6 bases). Between the trimmed V and J ends, which lost 4 bases and 0 bases, there was a span of 19 bases. The CDR3 extends over 17 amino acids. Germline V gene lookup returns CDR1 ENHRY and CDR2 SYGVKD. The CDR3 loop reads CAISGALTGPFSYEQYF. CDR3 DNA: TGTGCCATCAGTGGGGCCCTTACAGGGCCGTTCTCCTACGAGCAGTACTTC.

This chain joins TRBV6-5 and TRBJ2-3; D might be TRBD2 (6 bases). This CDR3 spans 15 amino acids. V was cut by 5 bases and J by 3 bases, with 15 bases left in between. Germline loops: CDR1 MNHEY, CDR2 SVGAGI. Here the CDR3 DNA reads TGTGCCAGCAGTCCCTTCGGGGGTGAGACAGATACGCAGTATTTT. Protein sequence: CASSPFGGETDTQYF.

The V gene is TRBV14, the J gene TRBJ2-1, with D possibly matching TRBD1 (5 bases). The CDR3 runs 13 residues. V was clipped by 2 bases and J by 5 bases, with 7 bases between them. Germline-derived CDR1 and CDR2 are SGHDN and FVKESK. The CDR3 DNA is TGTGCCAGCAGCCAATACAGGAACAATGAGCAGTTCTTC. It is translated as CASSQYRNNEQFF.

This clonotype was picked up a small number of times. The J gene is TRBJ2-6, the V gene TRBV11-2, with D unresolved. The germline CDR1 and CDR2 sequences are SGHAT and FQNNGV. The CDR3 contains 16 residues. With 3 bases removed from V and 1 base from J, the gap between germline ends came to 10 bases. For the CDR3, the DNA is TGTGCCAGCAGCTTCCCCCTCGGGTCTGGGGCCAACGTCCTGACTTTC. Amino acids: CASSFPLGSGANVLTF.

This sequence joins TRBV28 and TRBJ2-5; D perhaps matches TRBD2 (6 bases). The end of the DNA aligns better with TRBJ2-7, so the J call may be wrong. In germline, CDR1 is MDHEN, CDR2 SYDVKM. The CDR3 covers 14 residues. CDR3 nucleotides: TGTGCCAGCAGTGGCGTTGGGGGGACCAACGAGCAGTACTTC. Amino acids: CASSGVGGTNEQYF.